Following are 27 T cell receptor beta chains from one sample sequenced in a study of T-cell reconstitution after alpha-beta-depleted transplantation in children. Unique molecular identifiers were incorporated when the TCRbeta library was constructed. TCRdb re-called the PCR reads through MiXCR, storing one row per CDR3 protein. The sample consists of hundreds of thousands of distinct CDR3 sequences, around 15% of them appearing once. Sequenced here: PBMCs, mostly from graft donor cells, sampled 360 days after TCRalphabeta/CD19-depleted stem cell transplant. Receptor source: a male patient younger than 18 who had a stem cell transplant for acute lymphoblastic leukemia, so the T cells may come from the graft donor.

This rearrangement joins TRBV5-5 to TRBJ1-5; D is possibly TRBD1 (5 bases). Germline V gene data show CDR1 as SGHKS and CDR2 as YYEKEE (reference sequence). The CDR3 spans 12 residues. The germline V and J ends were trimmed by 3 bases and 9 bases, with 10 bases remaining between them. CDR3 DNA: TGTGCCAGCAGCTCTAGGGGTGGGCCCCAGCATTTT. It is translated as CASSSRGGPQHF.

The rearrangement links TRBV11-2 to TRBJ2-1; D ambiguous. CDR3 size: 16 residues. Germline assignment: CDR1 SGHAT and CDR2 FQNNGV. The V gene lost 1 base and the J gene lost 2 bases, with 12 bases spanning the gap. Written as DNA, the CDR3 is TGTGCCAGCAGCTTAGTCCCTAGGTCCCCCTACAATGAGCAGTTCTTC. As protein: CASSLVPRSPYNEQFF.

In this sample, this clonotype turned up a few times. The rearrangement uses TRBV7-8 and TRBJ2-3, with D possibly being TRBD2 (5 bases). This CDR3 spans 19 amino acids. Trimming removed 3 bases at V and 4 bases at J, with 26 bases between. Germline V gene sequence: CDR1 SGHVS, CDR2 FQNEAQ. CDR3 in DNA: TGTGCCAGCAGCTTCGTCATCGACTCCCCGTCGGGGTACGCAGATACGCAGTATTTT. Encoded protein: CASSFVIDSPSGYADTQYF.

The rearrangement links TRBV27 to TRBJ2-2; perhaps D is TRBD1 or TRBD2 (5 bases each). Trimming shortened V by 6 bases and J by 0 bases, and 14 bases separated the two germline ends. Looked up from germline, CDR1 is MNHEY and CDR2 is SMNVEV (reference sequence). The CDR3 length is 16 residues. CDR3 loop: CASSLTGRPNTGELFF. The CDR3 region has the DNA TGTGCCAGCAGCTTGACGGGGCGTCCGAACACCGGGGAGCTGTTTTTT.

The chain joins TRBV11-2 to TRBJ2-1; 11 bases are a match to TRBD2. V was clipped by 0 bases and J by 6 bases; unmatched bases: 1. The CDR3 length is 15 residues. Germline V gene sequence: CDR1 SGHAT, CDR2 FQNNGV. CDR3 nucleotide sequence: TGTGCCAGCAGCTTAGATGGGACTAGCGGCAATGAGCAGTTCTTC. Protein: CASSLDGTSGNEQFF.

This clonotype has only a few counts. J is TRBJ2-7 and V is TRBV5-1; 12 nucleotides align to TRBD1. CDR1 and CDR2 (germline): SGHRS, YFSETQ. This CDR3 has 17 amino acids. Trimming removed 4 bases from V and 6 bases from J; junction bases left unmatched: 14. The DNA of the CDR3 is TGCGCCAGCAGCAATCGTCCCGGGACAGGGGGCAAAGGCGAGCAGTACTTC. Protein product: CASSNRPGTGGKGEQYF.

The chain joins TRBV12-3 or TRBV12-4 to TRBJ1-5; TRBD1 agrees at 8 bases. The CDR3 length is 18 residues. The V gene end was trimmed by 11 bases and the J gene end by 0 bases; junction bases not matched to a gene: 18. DNA for the CDR3: TGTGCCTTCAGTTTAGTTAGGGGACAGGAATATAGCAATCAGCCCCAGCATTTT. The encoded protein is CAFSLVRGQEYSNQPQHF.

This clonotype was counted only a few times. The chain links TRBV10-3 to TRBJ2-5; D possibly corresponds to TRBD1 (5 bases). This CDR3 region has 18 residues. CDR1 ENHRY and CDR2 SYGVKD come from the germline V gene. V lost 2 bases and J lost 0, with 19 bases in between. CDR3 nucleotides: TGTGCCATCAGTGAGCCCAAGCTCCCTCAGGGTTACCAAGAGACCCAGTACTTC. Its translation is CAISEPKLPQGYQETQYF.

The sample holds a few counts of this clonotype. This chain joins TRBV20-1 and TRBJ2-3, with D perhaps TRBD1 (5 bases). Germline assignment: CDR1 DFQATT and CDR2 SNEGSKA (reference sequence). This CDR3 comprises 13 residues. Between the trimmed V and J ends, which lost 6 bases and 3 bases, there was a span of 13 bases. As DNA, the CDR3 is TGCAGTGCCCAACATCAGGGAACAGATACGCAGTATTTT. As protein: CSAQHQGTDTQYF.

The genes are TRBV13 and TRBJ1-1; no definite D call. The CDR3 sequence is 16 residues long. Germline lookup yields CDR1 PRHDT and CDR2 FYEKMQ (reference sequence). Trimming cost V 1 base and J 5 bases, with 17 bases left between them. The CDR3 reads CASSLEVYAGYTEAFF. The CDR3 coding sequence is TGTGCCAGCAGCTTAGAAGTCTATGCGGGATATACTGAAGCTTTCTTT.

V usage is TRBV5-1 and J usage is TRBJ2-1; 8 bases map to TRBD2. This CDR3 region has 17 residues. Germline values: CDR1 SGHRS, CDR2 YFSETQ. V shed 4 bases and J 3 bases; nucleotides not matched to a gene: 12. CDR3 bases: TGCGCCAGCAGCCCCTTGCCCAGGGCGGGAGGCTACAATGAGCAGTTCTTC. This sequence encodes CASSPLPRAGGYNEQFF.

Points on this clonotype: A clone one base away is much larger, so this may be a read error. The chain combines TRBV7-6 with TRBJ2-3; D is ambiguous. This CDR3 region has 12 residues. Germline assignment: CDR1 SGHVS and CDR2 FNYEAQ. Here the CDR3 DNA reads TGTGTCAGCAGCTTAATTTTAGATACGCAGTATTTT. Its protein is CVSSLILDTQYF.

This clonotype has just a few counts. The chain employs TRBV20-1 and TRBJ2-2; 9 bases map to TRBD1. The CDR3 consists of 13 residues. Germline V gives CDR1 DFQATT, CDR2 SNEGSKA (reference sequence). Trimming cost V 5 bases and J 10 bases; bases outside gene matches: 8. CDR3 sequence (DNA): TGCAGTGCTCTCCCGGGACAGGGTACGGAGCTGTTTTTT. Protein: CSALPGQGTELFF.

This chain joins TRBV19 and TRBJ1-2, with a tentative D call TRBD1 (6 bases). The V end lost 2 bases, the J end lost 8 bases, and 18 bases lay between the germline ends. There are 15 residues in the CDR3. Germline lookup yields CDR1 LNHDA and CDR2 SQIVND (reference sequence). This chain's CDR3 is CASSIRTAAGYGYTF. The CDR3 nucleotides read TGTGCCAGTAGTATAAGGACAGCCGCTGGTTACGGCTACACCTTC.

This clonotype was seen a few times. The chain has TRBV19 and TRBJ2-1, with D hard to call. The CDR3 has 12 amino acids. Germline CDR1 and CDR2: LNHDA and SQIVND (reference sequence). Trimming stripped 4 bases from V and 9 bases from J, with 10 bases between. CDR3 nucleotides: TGTGCCAGTAGTACCTTAGGAACTGAGCAGTTCTTC. This codes for CASSTLGTEQFF.

This clonotype was observed a handful of times. The chain uses TRBV5-1 and TRBJ1-4; a weak D match, TRBD1 (5 bases). V lost 4 bases and J 0 bases, leaving 16 bases between the germline ends. CDR3 length equals 17 residues. Germline CDR1 reads SGHRS; CDR2 reads YFSETQ. CDR3: CASSGVGRRATNEKLFF. Written as DNA, the CDR3 is TGCGCCAGCAGCGGAGTGGGACGTCGCGCAACTAATGAAAAACTGTTTTTT.

This clonotype has just one count. The chain couples TRBV7-3 to TRBJ2-1, with 8 bases fitting TRBD1. Germline loops: CDR1 SGHTA, CDR2 FQGTGA. Germline trimming cut 5 bases from V and 1 base from J; bases unmatched to any gene: 7. The CDR3 totals 16 residues. The CDR3 loop reads CASSPVGQGSYNEQFF. The CDR3 DNA follows: TGTGCCAGCAGCCCCGTAGGACAGGGATCCTACAATGAGCAGTTCTTC.

This clonotype was observed a few times. In nucleotides, the CDR3 is TGTGCCAGCAGCCAGGCGGTACTCTACAATGAGCAGTTCTTC. Translation gives CASSQAVLYNEQFF. The rearrangement joins TRBV16 to TRBJ2-1; the D is unclear. The CDR3 has 14 amino acids. The ends were cut back, 3 bases at V and 3 bases at J, with 9 bases in the middle. In germline, CDR1 is KGHSY, CDR2 FQNENV.

This clonotype appeared many times. This rearrangement joins TRBV12-3 or TRBV12-4 to TRBJ2-1; either TRBD1 or TRBD2 may supply D (6 bases each). The CDR3 has 15 amino acids. The V and J ends lost 5 bases and 8 bases respectively, with 19 bases between them. The CDR3 bases are TGTGCCAGCAGTCCCACGGGGGCTCGTAACTATGAGCAGTTCTTC. It codes for CASSPTGARNYEQFF.

This clonotype was recorded at least ten times. Compared with germline, one end of the junction differs, possibly owing to a read error. The J gene is TRBJ2-3, the V gene TRBV5-1, with 7 bases identical to TRBD2. Germline V gene lookup returns CDR1 SGHRS and CDR2 YFSETQ. The CDR3 is made up of 15 amino acids. Written as DNA, the CDR3 is TGTGCCAGCAGCTTGGCAAGCGGGGGCACAGATACGCAGTATTTT. It encodes CASSLASGGTDTQYF.

The J gene is TRBJ2-1, the V gene TRBV29-1; the match to TRBD2 covers 11 bases. This CDR3 is built from 13 residues. Germline loops: CDR1 SQVTM, CDR2 ANQGSEA. J was trimmed by 8 bases and V by 5 bases; bases with no gene match: 5. The CDR3: CSVTSGSFDEQFF. DNA of the CDR3: TGCAGCGTTACTAGCGGGAGTTTCGATGAGCAGTTCTTC.

The CDR3: CASSLGSGGGQPQHF. The CDR3 DNA follows: TGTGCCAGCAGCTTAGGTTCGGGCGGGGGTCAGCCCCAGCATTTT. J is TRBJ1-5 and V is TRBV7-6; D is perhaps TRBD1 (5 bases). CDR1 is SGHVS and CDR2 is FNYEAQ in the germline V gene. The CDR3 is made up of 15 amino acids. V lost 1 base, J lost 6 bases, and 13 bases lay in between.

This clonotype has more than one count but fewer than ten. The CDR3: CASWEGGYNEQFF. The CDR3 DNA follows: TGTGCCAGCTGGGAGGGAGGCTACAATGAGCAGTTCTTC. The chain recombines TRBV27 with TRBJ2-1; 7 positions match TRBD2. This CDR3 has 13 residues. Germline CDR1 and CDR2: MNHEY and SMNVEV (reference sequence). The trim removed 8 bases at V and 3 bases at J, leaving 4 bases unmatched.

This chain links TRBV15 with TRBJ2-1; the match to TRBD1 covers 8 bases. V gave up 0 bases and J gave up 8 bases; unmatched junction bases: 3. CDR3 length: 14 residues. In germline, CDR1 is LNHNV, CDR2 YYDKDF (reference sequence). For the CDR3, the DNA is TGTGCCACCAGCAGAGATTCAGGGGGCCATGAGCAGTTCTTC. Residues: CATSRDSGGHEQFF.

This chain links TRBV10-2 with TRBJ2-7; D might be TRBD2 (5 bases). V lost 2 bases and J lost 6, with 8 bases in between. The CDR3 runs to 12 residues. In germline, CDR1 is WSHSY, CDR2 SAAADI. In nucleotides, the CDR3 is TGCGCCAGCAGTGAGGCGGGTTTCGAGCAGTACTTC. Its protein is CASSEAGFEQYF.

The rearrangement uses TRBV5-4 and TRBJ1-4; the D gene is possibly TRBD1 (5 bases). The germline CDR1 and CDR2 sequences are SGHNT and YYREEE (reference sequence). Between the trimmed V and J ends, which lost 0 bases and 10 bases, there was a span of 16 bases. The CDR3 runs 15 residues. The CDR3 sequence: CASSLGTRGPGKLFF. CDR3 nucleotides: TGTGCCAGCAGCTTGGGTACTCGGGGACCGGGAAAACTGTTTTTT.

This clonotype was seen ten or more times. This chain joins TRBV5-1 and TRBJ2-1; D gene uncertain. Trimming took off 0 bases at V and 6 bases at J, with 13 bases between the two ends. Germline CDR1 and CDR2: SGHRS and YFSETQ. The CDR3 is 15 residues long. As DNA, the CDR3 is TGCGCCAGCAGCTTGGTGGATGGGAACATCAATGAGCAGTTCTTC. It translates to CASSLVDGNINEQFF.